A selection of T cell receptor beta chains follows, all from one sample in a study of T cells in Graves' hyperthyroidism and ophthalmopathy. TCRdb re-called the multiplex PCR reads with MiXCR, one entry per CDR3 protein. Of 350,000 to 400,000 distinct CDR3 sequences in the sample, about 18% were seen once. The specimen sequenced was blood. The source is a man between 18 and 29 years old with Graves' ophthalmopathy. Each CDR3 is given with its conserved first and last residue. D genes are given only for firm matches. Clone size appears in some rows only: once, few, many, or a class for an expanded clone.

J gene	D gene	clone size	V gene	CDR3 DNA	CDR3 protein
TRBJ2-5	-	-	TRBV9	TGTGCCAGCAGCGTAGCGACATTAGAGACCCAGTACTTC	CASSVATLETQYF
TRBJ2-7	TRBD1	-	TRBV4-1	TGCGCCAGCAGCCAAGGACAGGGGGCTCTCTACGAGCAGTACTTC	CASSQGQGALYEQYF
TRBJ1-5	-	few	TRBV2	TGTGCCAGCAGTGAAGGGCTAGATCAGCCCCAGCATTTT	CASSEGLDQPQHF
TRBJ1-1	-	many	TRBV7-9	TGTGCCAGCAGCTTAGGAGCAGGAGTACGTGGTGAAGCTTTCTTT	CASSLGAGVRGEAFF
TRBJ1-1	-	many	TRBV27	TGTGCCAGCAGCGTCCCCGGACGGAACACTGAAGCTTTCTTT	CASSVPGRNTEAFF
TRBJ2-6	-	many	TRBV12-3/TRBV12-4	TGTGCCAGCAGTTCCCCCGGCGGCTCTGGGGCCAACGTCCTGACTTTC	CASSSPGGSGANVLTF
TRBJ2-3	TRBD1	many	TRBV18	TGTGCCAGCTCACCAGGGACAGGCACAGATACGCAGTATTTT	CASSPGTGTDTQYF
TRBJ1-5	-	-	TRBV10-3	TGTGCCATCAAAGGGGGGTTTGGGAGCAATCAGCCCCAGCATTTT	CAIKGGFGSNQPQHF
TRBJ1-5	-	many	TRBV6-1	TGTGCCAGCAGTGCAGGGGTAAGCAATCAGCCCCAGCATTTT	CASSAGVSNQPQHF
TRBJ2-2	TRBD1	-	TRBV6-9	TGTGCCAGCAGTTACTGGGGACAGCCGAACACCGGGGAGCTGTTTTTT	CASSYWGQPNTGELFF
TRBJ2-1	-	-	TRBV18	TGTGCCAGCTCACCGGGGCCCGGAATTAGCGCCTACAATGAGCAGTTCTTC	CASSPGPGISAYNEQFF
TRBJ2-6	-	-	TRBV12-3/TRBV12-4	TGTGCCAGCAGTTTTGACCTTCCTGGGGCCAACGTCCTGACTTTC	CASSFDLPGANVLTF
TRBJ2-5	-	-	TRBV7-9	TGTGCCAGCAGCCGAAACCAAGAGACCCAGTACTTC	CASSRNQETQYF
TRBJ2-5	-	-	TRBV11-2	TGTGCCAGCAGCTTAGTATGGGGGCCCATGGAGGAGACCCAGTACTTC	CASSLVWGPMEETQYF
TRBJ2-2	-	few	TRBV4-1	TGCGCCAGCAGCCAGAGGACAGTAGGCGGGGAGCTGTTTTTT	CASSQRTVGGELFF
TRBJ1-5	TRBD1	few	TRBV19	TGTGCCAGTCTTTATGACAGGGGCGATCAGCCCCAGCATTTT	CASLYDRGDQPQHF
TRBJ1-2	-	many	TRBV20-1	TGCAGTGCTAGCGTTTCACAGGCGGGCTACACCTTC	CSASVSQAGYTF
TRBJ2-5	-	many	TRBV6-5	TGTGCCAGCAGTTACTCCAGGCCCCAGGAGACCCAGTACTTC	CASSYSRPQETQYF
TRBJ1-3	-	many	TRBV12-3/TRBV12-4	TGTGCCAGCAGTTTAATGGGAGGCAACTCTGGAAACACCATATATTTT	CASSLMGGNSGNTIYF
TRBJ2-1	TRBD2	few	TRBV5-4	TGTGCCAGCAGTCTTGCTGGCGGGGGGCAATACAATGAGCAGTTCTTC	CASSLAGGGQYNEQFF
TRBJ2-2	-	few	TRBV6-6	TGTGCCAGCAGTTACCCGCAGGGGGGAACCGGGGAGCTGTTTTTT	CASSYPQGGTGELFF
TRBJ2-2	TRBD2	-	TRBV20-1	TGCAGTGCGTCGACTAGCGGGAGAAGGTACACCGGGGAGCTGTTTTTT	CSASTSGRRYTGELFF
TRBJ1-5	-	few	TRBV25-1	TGTGCCAGCACTTCTGGGGGCGACAATCAGCCCCAGCATTTT	CASTSGGDNQPQHF